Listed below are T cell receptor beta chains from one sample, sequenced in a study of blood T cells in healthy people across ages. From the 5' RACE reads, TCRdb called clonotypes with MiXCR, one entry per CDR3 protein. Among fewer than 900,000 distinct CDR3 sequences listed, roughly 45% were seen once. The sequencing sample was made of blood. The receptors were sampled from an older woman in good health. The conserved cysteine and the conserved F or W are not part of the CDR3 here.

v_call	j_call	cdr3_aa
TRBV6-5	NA	ASSYAGVSAYEQY
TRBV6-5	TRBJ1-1	ASSYALLGGLGTEAF
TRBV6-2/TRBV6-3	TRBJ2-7	ASSYWGGVAASYEQY
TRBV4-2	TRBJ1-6	ASSQYRTGDSPLH
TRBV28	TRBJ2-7	ASSLPPSGEYEQY
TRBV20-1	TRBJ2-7	SAKREGFSYEQY
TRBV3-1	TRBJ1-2	ASSQVKSRGYT
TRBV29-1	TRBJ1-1	SGNQGFGVGTEAF
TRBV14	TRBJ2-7	ASSQKQTSYNEQY
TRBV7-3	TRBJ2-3	ASSIPSTDTQY
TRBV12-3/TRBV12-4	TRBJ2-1	ATKEGHNEQF
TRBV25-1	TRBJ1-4	ASSGSMTATNEKLF
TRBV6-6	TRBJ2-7	ASSYDETSAYEQY
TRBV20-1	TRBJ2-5	SAKGTSGRPGETQY
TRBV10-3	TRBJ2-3	AIRTSGADTQY
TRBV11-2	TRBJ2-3	ASSFTGGVDTQY
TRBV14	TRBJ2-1	ASNPTGRSYNEQF
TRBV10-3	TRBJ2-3	AISEPEPKLAESTDTQY
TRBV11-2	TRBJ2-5	ASSLGGADEQY
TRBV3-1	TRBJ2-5	ATRDRGGSRRTQY
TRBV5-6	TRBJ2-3	ASSFLAGADTQY
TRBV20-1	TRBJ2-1	SAPGLAGARVGNEQF
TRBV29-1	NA	SVETGGGDEQY
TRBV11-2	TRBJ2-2	ASSFRTDTNTGELF
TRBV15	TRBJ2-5	ATSSLTGGWETQY
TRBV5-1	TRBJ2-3	ASSPTSGGLRTDTQY
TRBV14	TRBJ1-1	ASSRYGGTEAF
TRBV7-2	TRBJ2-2	ASSLEGATNTGELF
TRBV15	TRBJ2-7	ATSRVASGRSYNEQY
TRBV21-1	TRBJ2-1	ASSKAGLAGIYEQF
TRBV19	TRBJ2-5	ASSTTWDQKEQY
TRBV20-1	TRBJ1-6	SARLDRGHSPLH
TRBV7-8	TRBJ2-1	AASLTSGRAGEQF
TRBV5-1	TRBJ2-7	ASSFETGPYEQY
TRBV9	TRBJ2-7	ASSPEGGSDSYEQY
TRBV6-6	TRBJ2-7	ASSSVGGGTYEQY
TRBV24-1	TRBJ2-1	ATSDGGGAYSEQF
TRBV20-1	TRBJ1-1	GAGTGVNTEAF
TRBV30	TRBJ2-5	AWSVNARRGNNEQY
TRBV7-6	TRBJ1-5	ASSLDPSRGHSNQPQH
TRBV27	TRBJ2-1	ASSLSTIYNEQF
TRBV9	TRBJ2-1	ASSVLLTGGRNEQF
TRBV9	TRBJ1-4	ASSVYGTGANEKLF
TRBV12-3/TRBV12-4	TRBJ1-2	ASSRGAAGYT
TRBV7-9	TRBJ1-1	ASRLTNSNTEAF